These 30 T cell receptor beta chains were all obtained from the same sample, sequenced in a study of regulatory T cells in long-lasting Graves disease. This sample's time point: newly diagnosed GD, antithyroid drugs for less than 3 months. From PBMCs, RNA was extracted and then used to make the TCR library. Construction of the TCR beta libraries employed iRepertoire HTBI primers in conjunction with Arm-PCR of CDR3 regions. From the multiplex PCR reads, TCRdb called clonotypes with MiXCR, one entry per CDR3 protein. The repertoire holds hundreds of thousands of distinct CDR3 sequences, with 16% as singletons. The sample also formed part of further work on T cells in Graves' hyperthyroidism and ophthalmopathy.

Material: peripheral blood mononuclear cells (PBMCs), obtained at new diagnosis, from a patient treated with antithyroid drugs. The receptors derive from a woman aged 25-40 years with Graves disease.

The chain couples TRBV7-9 to TRBJ2-3; D gene ambiguous. Germline values: CDR1 SEHNR, CDR2 FQNEAQ (reference sequence). With 3 bases removed from V and 7 bases from J, the gap between germline ends came to 14 bases. This CDR3 spans 14 amino acids. The CDR3 spells CASSFYPGTYTQYF. The CDR3 DNA follows: TGTGCCAGCAGCTTTTACCCGGGCACGTATACGCAGTATTTT. Variable domain in full (rest from reference TRBV7-9 and TRBJ2-3): DTGVSQNPRHKITKRGQNVTFRCDPISEHNRLYWYRQTLGQGPEFLTYFQNEAQLEKSRLLSDRFSAERPKGSFSTLEIQRTEQGDSAMYLCASSFYPGTYTQYFGPGTRLTVL.

Ten or more counts support this clonotype. The rearrangement links TRBV7-2 to TRBJ1-5, with TRBD1 matching 7 bases. Germline V lookup: CDR1 SGHTA, CDR2 FQGNSA. The CDR3 spans 15 residues. V shed 2 bases, J shed 3 bases, and the junction held 4 bases outside the gene matches. Written as DNA, the CDR3 is TGTGCCAGCAGCTTACAGACAGGGCTCAATCAGCCCCAGCATTTT. Its protein is CASSLQTGLNQPQHF.

The chain has TRBV29-1 and TRBJ2-3; the D gene is possibly TRBD2 (6 bases). V lost 3 bases and J lost 8, with 15 bases in between. The CDR3 covers 13 residues. Germline V gene sequence: CDR1 SQVTM, CDR2 ANQGSEA. DNA of the CDR3: TGCAGCGTTGACTCCCCAGGGCGGGGTACGCAGTATTTT. As protein: CSVDSPGRGTQYF.

The sample holds a few counts of this clonotype. The chain employs TRBV18 and TRBJ2-3; D is unclear. Trimming shortened V by 4 bases and J by 6 bases, and 11 bases separated the two germline ends. The CDR3 totals 13 residues. From germline, CDR1 is KGHSH and CDR2 LQKENI. The CDR3 DNA is TGTGCCAGCTCACGACAAATGTCGGATACGCAGTATTTT. Translating it yields CASSRQMSDTQYF.

This clonotype was observed at least ten times. The chain carries TRBV5-1 and TRBJ1-2; tentative D call: TRBD1 (5 bases). With 4 bases removed from V and 7 bases from J, the gap between germline ends came to 11 bases. The CDR3 totals 12 residues. Looked up from germline, CDR1 is SGHRS and CDR2 is YFSETQ. CDR3: CASSDQGTGYTF. The CDR3 DNA reads as TGCGCCAGCAGCGATCAGGGAACTGGCTACACCTTC.

There are a few counts of this clonotype. The V gene is TRBV28, the J gene TRBJ2-5, with 12 bases matching TRBD2. The ends lost 8 bases at V and 4 bases at J; junction bases unmatched: 14. Germline CDR1 reads MDHEN; CDR2 reads SYDVKM. CDR3 length equals 17 residues. CDR3 in DNA: TGTGCCAGCGGTTCACCGGGACTAGCGGGTTTAGGAGAGACCCAGTACTTC. It is translated as CASGSPGLAGLGETQYF.

In this sample, this clonotype turned up many times. V is TRBV20-1 and J is TRBJ2-5; 12 nucleotides match TRBD2. Germline V gene lookup returns CDR1 DFQATT and CDR2 SNEGSKA (reference sequence). The CDR3 is 16 residues long. V lost 4 bases, J lost 5 bases, and 11 bases stayed unmatched. The CDR3: CSATDLAGGPWETQYF. The CDR3 coding sequence is TGCAGTGCTACCGACCTAGCGGGAGGGCCCTGGGAGACCCAGTACTTC.

This clonotype was observed many times. The chain combines TRBV28 with TRBJ1-1, with a weak D call TRBD1 (6 bases). CDR1 MDHEN and CDR2 SYDVKM come from the germline V gene. V lost 3 bases, J lost 8 bases, and 13 bases lay in between. This CDR3 has 13 amino acids. The CDR3 DNA follows: TGTGCCAGCAGTTTCCTTAGTGGGGGCGAAGCTTTCTTT. Protein product: CASSFLSGGEAFF.

This clonotype was found a few times. The rearrangement uses TRBV5-1 and TRBJ2-7, with 8 bases aligning to TRBD1. Germline CDR1 and CDR2: SGHRS and YFSETQ. Germline trimming cut 6 bases from V and 3 bases from J; bases unmatched to any gene: 11. CDR3 length equals 15 residues. CDR3 DNA: TGCGCCAGCAACGAACAGGGGGGAGAACTCTACGAGCAGTACTTC. This sequence encodes CASNEQGGELYEQYF.

The chain recombines TRBV4-2 with TRBJ2-3; D is ambiguous. This CDR3 is built from 15 residues. With 0 bases removed from V and 8 bases from J, the gap between germline ends came to 15 bases. Germline V gene lookup returns CDR1 LGHNA and CDR2 YNFKEQ. Here the CDR3 reads CASSQELPKLSTQYF. The CDR3 region has the DNA TGTGCCAGCAGCCAAGAGTTGCCAAAACTTAGTACGCAGTATTTT.

There are many counts of this clonotype. This chain connects TRBV20-1 to TRBJ1-1, with D unclear. CDR1 and CDR2 from the germline V gene are DFQATT and SNEGSKA (reference sequence). Trimming shortened V by 3 bases and J by 3 bases, and 11 bases separated the two germline ends. The CDR3 totals 13 residues. CDR3 coding DNA: TGCAGTGCTAGGGGAGCAGTGCACACTGAAGCTTTCTTT. Its translation: CSARGAVHTEAFF.

Ten or more counts support this clonotype. The chain carries TRBV28 and TRBJ2-1, with TRBD2 as a possible D gene (6 bases). TRBJ2-5 explains the end of the DNA better; the J call may be wrong. CDR3 length equals 15 residues. CDR1 is MDHEN, CDR2 SYDVKM, per germline. CDR3 coding DNA: TGTGCCAGCAGTTTTCATCAGGCGGGAAAAGAGACCCAGTACTTC. It is translated as CASSFHQAGKETQYF.

This clonotype appeared a few times. This chain's CDR3 is CASSLPWARTNQPQHF. The CDR3 nucleotides are TGTGCCAGCAGTTTACCTTGGGCCAGGACAAATCAGCCCCAGCATTTT. The genes are TRBV28 and TRBJ1-5; D possibly corresponds to TRBD1 (5 bases). V lost 2 bases and J lost 4, with 15 bases in between. The germline V gene has CDR1 MDHEN and CDR2 SYDVKM. The CDR3 has 16 residues.

This clonotype turned up a few times. This chain uses TRBV29-1 with TRBJ1-1, with TRBD1 as a possible D gene (6 bases). The CDR3 contains 14 residues. Trimming cost V 1 base and J 6 bases, with 15 bases left between them. Germline CDR1 SQVTM, CDR2 ANQGSEA. The CDR3 here is CSVEGAGGDPEAFF. The DNA for the CDR3 is TGCAGCGTTGAAGGGGCGGGGGGCGACCCTGAAGCTTTCTTT.

This clonotype was detected ten times or more. The chain links TRBV9 to TRBJ2-3; D perhaps matches TRBD2 (6 bases). Germline CDR1 reads SGDLS; CDR2 reads YYNGEE. V shed 2 bases and J shed 2 bases, with 12 bases lying between them. CDR3 size: 15 residues. The CDR3: CASSVRGGLTDTQYF. The DNA of the CDR3 is TGTGCCAGCAGCGTGCGGGGCGGGCTCACAGATACGCAGTATTTT.

At least ten counts were recorded for this clonotype. The chain employs TRBV27 and TRBJ1-3; weak D call: TRBD1 (6 bases). This CDR3 has 15 amino acids. V was cut by 4 bases and J by 7 bases, with 17 bases left in between. CDR1 is MNHEY and CDR2 is SMNVEV in the germline V gene (reference sequence). The CDR3 nucleotides are TGTGCCAGCAGTTCCCTGAGTCTGGGGGCGAACACCATATATTTT. This sequence encodes CASSSLSLGANTIYF.

This clonotype came up a few times. The V call is TRBV29-1, the J call TRBJ2-7; TRBD2 aligns across 11 bases. V trimming: 6 bases; J trimming: 6 bases; junction bases outside the gene matches: 10. Germline values: CDR1 SQVTM, CDR2 ANQGSEA. There are 14 residues in the CDR3. The CDR3 loop is CSVSLSSGRPEQYF. CDR3 coding DNA: TGCAGCGTCTCCCTTTCTAGCGGGAGGCCCGAGCAGTACTTC.

This rearrangement joins TRBV28 to TRBJ2-5, with 13 bases lining up with TRBD2. This CDR3 region has 15 residues. Per germline, CDR1 MDHEN and CDR2 SYDVKM. V gave up 4 bases and J gave up 4 bases; unmatched junction bases: 3. The CDR3 spells CASSSTSGRVETQYF. The CDR3 nucleotides read TGTGCCAGCAGTTCAACTAGCGGGAGGGTAGAGACCCAGTACTTC.

This clonotype came up a few times. This chain uses TRBV12-3 or TRBV12-4 with TRBJ1-5; no clear D gene. Trimming pared 6 bases from V and 5 bases from J, leaving 23 bases between. The CDR3 loop spans 17 amino acids. CDR3 DNA: TGTGCCAGCAGCGTAGCCCACAGTCCGAGTCCGCATCAGCCCCAGCATTTT. Protein sequence: CASSVAHSPSPHQPQHF.

Many counts were recorded for this clonotype. This chain joins TRBV6-1 and TRBJ1-5, with 10 nucleotides matching TRBD1. The trim removed 7 bases at V and 2 bases at J, leaving 11 bases unmatched. Germline loops: CDR1 MNHNS, CDR2 SASEGT. This CDR3 is built from 17 residues. The CDR3 loop reads CASISGTGVRGNQPQHF. The CDR3 DNA is TGTGCCAGCATATCGGGGACAGGGGTTCGTGGCAATCAGCCCCAGCATTTT.

The sample holds a few counts of this clonotype. The chain joins TRBV5-1 to TRBJ2-1; the match to TRBD2 covers 11 bases. Germline V gene lookup returns CDR1 SGHRS and CDR2 YFSETQ. The length of the CDR3 is 17 residues. V shed 3 bases, J shed 0 bases, and the junction held 5 bases outside the gene matches. CDR3 amino acids: CASSSGLAGNSYNEQFF. The CDR3 nucleotides are TGCGCCAGCAGCTCAGGACTAGCGGGTAACTCCTACAATGAGCAGTTCTTC.

This clonotype was counted at least ten times. V is TRBV3-1 and J is TRBJ1-4; D unresolved. This CDR3 comprises 17 residues. With 3 bases removed from V and 0 bases from J, the gap between germline ends came to 14 bases. Per the germline V gene, CDR1 is LGHDT and CDR2 is YNNKEL (reference sequence). CDR3 protein: CASSQKRATATNEKLFF. In DNA form, the CDR3 reads TGTGCCAGCAGCCAGAAAAGGGCGACCGCAACTAATGAAAAACTGTTTTTT.

In this sample, this clonotype turned up a few times. V usage is TRBV20-1 and J usage is TRBJ2-7, with 11 bases aligning to TRBD2. CDR3 length: 15 amino acids. Germline V lookup: CDR1 DFQATT, CDR2 SNEGSKA (reference sequence). V shed 1 base and J 4 bases; nucleotides not matched to a gene: 6. In DNA form, the CDR3 reads TGCAGTGCTAGAGTGGTACTAGCGGGGGCTTACGAGCAGTACTTC. Encoded protein: CSARVVLAGAYEQYF.

On this clonotype itself: Its ends do not fully match the called genes, so a read error is possible. The chain has TRBV12-3 or TRBV12-4 and TRBJ2-7; TRBD2 matches at 10 bases. There are 17 residues in the CDR3. This CDR3 is CAGSLFTSGILDYEQYF. CDR3 bases: TGTGCCGGCAGTTTGTTTACTAGCGGGATTTTAGATTACGAGCAGTACTTC.

This clonotype was seen a few times. Relative to the germline gene, one junction end is altered; a read error may explain this. The chain combines TRBV20-1 with TRBJ1-3; 8 nucleotides agree with TRBD1. Per germline, CDR1 DFQATT and CDR2 SNEGSKA (reference sequence). The CDR3 is made up of 13 amino acids. CDR3 DNA: TGCAGTGCTAGCCAGGGGGCTGGGAACACCATATATTTT. It codes for CSASQGAGNTIYF.

The chain employs TRBV20-1 and TRBJ1-5; D ambiguous. Trimming stripped 3 bases from V and 7 bases from J, with 16 bases between. Germline V gene lookup returns CDR1 DFQATT and CDR2 SNEGSKA (reference sequence). The length of the CDR3 is 14 residues. The DNA of the CDR3 is TGCAGTGCTAGGAGTCCTGGGGAAATACAGCCCCAGCATTTT. This codes for CSARSPGEIQPQHF.

This clonotype was counted ten times or more. V usage is TRBV6-1 and J usage is TRBJ2-7; D not certain. The CDR3 covers 18 residues. Germline V CDR1 and CDR2: MNHNS, SASEGT. Trimming stripped 0 bases from V and 3 bases from J, with 21 bases between. The CDR3 is CASSEALPRIRKNYEQYF. In DNA, the CDR3 is TGTGCCAGCAGTGAAGCGCTTCCCAGAATAAGAAAAAACTACGAGCAGTACTTC.

J is TRBJ2-7 and V is TRBV5-1; 7 bases are a match to TRBD1. The CDR3 has 14 amino acids. The junction had 9 bases not matched to a gene; V was cut back by 5 bases and J by 4 bases. Germline loops: CDR1 SGHRS, CDR2 YFSETQ. CDR3 sequence: CASSDPGQIYEQYF. Written as DNA, the CDR3 is TGCGCCAGCAGTGATCCGGGACAGATTTACGAGCAGTACTTC.

This rearrangement joins TRBV7-9 to TRBJ2-7; D not resolved. The germline CDR1 and CDR2 sequences are SEHNR and FQNEAQ (reference sequence). Trimming shortened V by 3 bases and J by 6 bases, and 6 bases separated the two germline ends. The CDR3 spans 11 residues. CDR3 bases: TGTGCCAGCAGCTTCAACTGCGAGCAGTACTTC. This translates into CASSFNCEQYF.

Worth noting for this clonotype: It may be a read error: a sequence one base away is much more abundant. J is TRBJ1-4 and V is TRBV15; tentatively, D is TRBD1 (6 bases). This CDR3 contains 18 residues. V was pared by 8 bases and J by 2 bases, with 24 bases between. Germline V CDR1 and CDR2: LNHNV, YYDKDF (reference sequence). This CDR3 reads CATPGGRGGRGTNEKLFF. The CDR3 DNA reads TGTGCCACCCCGGGTGGCAGGGGAGGACGAGGGACTAATGAAAAACTGTTTTTT.